Below, 28 T cell receptor beta chains from the same sample are listed, as sequenced in a study of post-analysis software for immune sequencing data. Unique molecular identifiers were carried by the TCR beta cDNA libraries. TCRdb fed the PCR reads into MiXCR, producing one record per CDR3 protein. Of about 190,000 distinct CDR3 sequences in the sample, 25% to 35% were seen once. Findings and caveats of the study: About five TRBV segments were more frequent in patients than controls; TRBV5-6, TRBV5-1 and TRBV20-1 belonged to this group.

No antigen is known for these receptors. Sequenced sample: blood. The source is a girl aged 2 to 17 with multiple sclerosis.

The sample holds a few counts of this clonotype. V gene TRBV30 combines with J gene TRBJ1-1; D uncertain. This CDR3 is built from 14 residues. Germline values: CDR1 GTSNPN, CDR2 SVGIG (reference sequence). Between the trimmed V and J ends, which lost 0 bases and 0 bases, there was a span of 8 bases. CDR3 sequence: CAWSVKRMNTEAFF. The CDR3 DNA is TGTGCCTGGAGTGTGAAACGGATGAACACTGAAGCTTTCTTT.

In the case of this clonotype: A much larger clonotype is one base distant, so this may be a read error. The chain employs TRBV5-6 and TRBJ2-1; D might be TRBD1 (6 bases). Germline V lookup: CDR1 SGHDT, CDR2 YYEEEE. The length of the CDR3 is 12 residues. As DNA, the CDR3 is TGTGCCAGCAGCTTGGATCCGTGGGGGCAGGTCTTC. Translating gives CASSLDPWGQVF.

There are a few counts of this clonotype. At one of its ends the junction is not consistent with the germline gene, which may arise from a read error. V usage is TRBV15 and J usage is TRBJ2-1; TRBD2 aligns across 10 bases. Looked up from germline, CDR1 is LNHNV and CDR2 is YYDKDF (reference sequence). The CDR3 has 14 residues. The CDR3 DNA reads TGTACCACCGCAGCGGGGGGGGACTACAATGAGCAGTTCTTC. Residues: CTTAAGGDYNEQFF.

V usage is TRBV5-6 and J usage is TRBJ1-4; 7 bases agree with TRBD1. The V and J ends lost 3 bases and 4 bases, in that order; junction bases with no gene match: 12. CDR3 length: 17 residues. CDR1 SGHDT and CDR2 YYEEEE come from the germline V gene. CDR3 bases: TGTGCCAGCAGCTCCCTTCTCCGAGGACAGGATAATGAAAAACTGTTTTTT. It codes for CASSSLLRGQDNEKLFF.

In this sample, this clonotype turned up a few times. The rearrangement joins TRBV12-3 or TRBV12-4 to TRBJ2-4; tentative D call: TRBD1 (5 bases). This CDR3 comprises 11 residues. Deletions cut 6 bases from V and 13 bases from J, with 13 bases between. The CDR3 nucleotides are TGTGCCAGCAGCCCAGGGCATCAGCAGTACTTC. This codes for CASSPGHQQYF.

Turning to this clonotype: Possible read error: a much larger clone is one base away. V gene TRBV20-1 combines with J gene TRBJ2-5, with 9 bases matching TRBD1. V trimming: 6 bases; J trimming: 13 bases; junction bases outside the gene matches: 18. CDR3 length: 14 amino acids. CDR1 DFQATT and CDR2 SNEGSKA come from the germline V gene (reference sequence). Here the CDR3 DNA reads TGCAGTGCCCATTCCGGGACAGGGCCCCACGAGCGGTACTTC. Protein sequence: CSAHSGTGPHERYF.

This clonotype was counted once. The chain has TRBV2 and TRBJ2-5, with TRBD2 matching over 8 bases. Unmatched junction bases numbered 19, after V lost 8 bases and J lost 5 bases. This CDR3 region has 17 residues. Germline V gene sequence: CDR1 SNHLY, CDR2 FYNNEI. The CDR3, as DNA: TGTGCCAGCCAGAGGGTGGTAGCGGGGTTCTGGAGGGAGACCCAGTACTTC. Protein product: CASQRVVAGFWRETQYF.

The table lists this clonotype with many counts. The chain combines TRBV9 with TRBJ2-1, with 9 nucleotides matching TRBD1. Germline-derived CDR1 and CDR2 are SGDLS and YYNGEE. Trimming cost V 4 bases and J 6 bases; bases outside gene matches: 8. This CDR3 region has 15 residues. CDR3 bases: TGTGCCAGCAGCCCCCGGACAGGGGAGACCAATGAGCAGTTCTTC. Translating gives CASSPRTGETNEQFF.

This clonotype came up many times. The chain recombines TRBV10-3 with TRBJ2-5; 8 bases line up with TRBD1. The CDR3 is made up of 15 amino acids. Germline V gene data show CDR1 as ENHRY and CDR2 as SYGVKD. V lost 2 bases to trimming and J lost 5 bases; unmatched junction nucleotides: 7. CDR3 DNA: TGTGCCATCAGTGAGGGGACAGGCGGATTTGAGACCCAGTACTTC. Translation gives CAISEGTGGFETQYF.

The chain recombines TRBV28 with TRBJ2-2; tentatively, D is TRBD2 (6 bases). The CDR3 spans 14 residues. Trimming removed 2 bases at V and 6 bases at J, with 10 bases between. Germline CDR1 reads MDHEN; CDR2 reads SYDVKM. The CDR3 coding sequence is TGTGCCAGCAGTTTAATGGGGGGAGCCGGGGAGCTGTTTTTT. Amino acids: CASSLMGGAGELFF.

The rearrangement links TRBV19 to TRBJ1-5; 7 bases fit TRBD1. The germline V gene has CDR1 LNHDA and CDR2 SQIVND (reference sequence). Trimming removed 3 bases from V and 4 bases from J; junction bases left unmatched: 6. The CDR3 covers 15 residues. CDR3 amino acids: CASSINPQGNQPQHF. The CDR3 DNA reads as TGTGCCAGTAGTATTAATCCACAGGGGAATCAGCCCCAGCATTTT.

Concerning this clonotype: A much larger clone sits a single nucleotide away, making a read error possible. The rearrangement joins TRBV5-1 to TRBJ2-7; D is uncertain. V lost 3 bases and J lost 2, with 9 bases in between. The CDR3 is 13 residues long. Germline loops: CDR1 SGHRS, CDR2 YFSETQ. The CDR3 spells CASSSDIPYEQYF. The CDR3 DNA reads TGCGCCAGCAGCTCCGACATCCCCTACGAGCAGTACTTC.

Note on this clonotype: Compared with germline, one end of the junction differs, possibly owing to a read error. The chain has TRBV25-1 and TRBJ2-3, with D possibly matching TRBD2 (6 bases). The germline CDR1 and CDR2 sequences are MGHDK and SYGVNS. The CDR3 sequence is 13 residues long. CDR3 nucleotide sequence: TGTGCCAGCAGGGAATGGGGGGAACAGATACAGTATTTT. The encoded protein is CASREWGEQIQYF.

This clonotype was picked up many times. This chain uses TRBV28 with TRBJ1-2; 7 positions agree with TRBD1. CDR1 and CDR2 from the germline V gene are MDHEN and SYDVKM. CDR3 length equals 15 residues. V lost 7 bases, J lost 4 bases, and 12 bases stayed unmatched. The CDR3 sequence: CASTLEGAGFYGYTF. DNA of the CDR3: TGTGCCAGCACCTTGGAGGGGGCTGGGTTCTATGGCTACACCTTC.

Points on this clonotype: This may arise from a read error, as a much more abundant clone is one base away. The V call is TRBV7-9, the J call TRBJ2-1; a possible D gene is TRBD1 (6 bases). The CDR3 length is 16 residues. V lost 5 bases and J 5 bases, leaving 19 bases between the germline ends. Per the germline V gene, CDR1 is SEHNR and CDR2 is FQNEAQ (reference sequence). This chain's CDR3 is CASSPSRRSGDNEQFF. DNA of the CDR3: TGTGCCAGCAGCCCTAGCCGAAGGTCAGGGGACAATGAGCAGTTCTTC.

The V gene is TRBV28, the J gene TRBJ2-5, with D possibly being TRBD2 (6 bases). Germline V gives CDR1 MDHEN, CDR2 SYDVKM. The V end was cut by 2 bases, the J end by 12 bases, with 10 bases between. This CDR3 spans 11 amino acids. The CDR3 DNA reads TGTGCCAGCAGTTTAAGGCGCGGGAAGTACTTC. It yields the protein CASSLRRGKYF.

Note on this clonotype: The junction departs from the called germline gene at one end, perhaps through a read error. V gene TRBV7-9 combines with J gene TRBJ1-2; 8 bases map to TRBD1. Germline CDR1 and CDR2: SEHNR and FQNEAQ (reference sequence). This CDR3 has 12 residues. The DNA of the CDR3 is TGTGTCAGCAGCCCTTCAGGGGGCGGCTACACCTTC. It codes for CVSSPSGGGYTF.

CDR3 sequence: CASSLSVNTGELFF. In nucleotides, the CDR3 is TGTGCCAGCAGTCTGTCAGTGAACACCGGGGAGCTGTTTTTT. V and J are TRBV7-9 and TRBJ2-2; D is unclear. Trimming left V 6 bases short and J 1 base short, with 9 bases between. The CDR3 covers 14 residues. CDR1 SEHNR and CDR2 FQNEAQ come from the germline V gene (reference sequence).

This clonotype was recorded a few times. This chain links TRBV4-2 with TRBJ2-1; 8 bases fit TRBD2. Germline loops: CDR1 LGHNA, CDR2 YNFKEQ. Germline trimming cut 4 bases from V and 8 bases from J; bases unmatched to any gene: 7. The CDR3 is made up of 14 amino acids. In DNA, the CDR3 is TGTGCCAGCAGCCTAAGGACTAGCTTCGATGAGCAGTTCTTC. Translating gives CASSLRTSFDEQFF.

Regarding this clonotype: A much bigger clone sits one base away, suggesting this may be a read error. The V gene is TRBV6-1, the J gene TRBJ2-7; TRBD2 aligns across 7 bases. There are 13 residues in the CDR3. Germline trimming cut 11 bases from V and 1 base from J; bases unmatched to any gene: 8. Per the germline V gene, CDR1 is MNHNS and CDR2 is SASEGT. In DNA form, the CDR3 reads TGTGCCGGGTCGGGGGGTAGGTCCTACGAGCAGTACTTC. Its protein is CAGSGGRSYEQYF.

This chain links TRBV6-1 with TRBJ1-1; TRBD1 matches 8 bases. The CDR3 runs to 14 residues. The V segment lost 4 bases and the J segment 4 bases; nucleotides outside the gene matches: 5. Germline V gives CDR1 MNHNS, CDR2 SASEGT. The CDR3 bases are TGTGCCAGCAGTGTCCGACAGGGGTCCACTGAAGCTTTCTTT. Protein sequence: CASSVRQGSTEAFF.

This chain links TRBV28 with TRBJ2-1; possible D gene TRBD2, 7 bases. The CDR3 extends over 13 amino acids. The germline CDR1 and CDR2 sequences are MDHEN and SYDVKM. V was pared by 6 bases and J by 10 bases, with 16 bases between. This chain's CDR3 is CASSPGGAYEQFF. The CDR3 nucleotides are TGTGCCAGCAGCCCTGGGGGGGCATACGAGCAGTTCTTC. The full variable domain, rest sourced from reference TRBV28 and TRBJ2-1, is DVKVTQSSRYLVKRTGEKVFLECVQDMDHENMFWYRQDPGLGLRLIYFSYDVKMKEKGDIPEGYSVSREKKERFSLILESASTNQTSMYLCASSPGGAYEQFFGPGTRLTVL.

The genes are TRBV20-1 and TRBJ1-1; D may be TRBD1 (5 bases). V was cut by 5 bases and J by 1 base, with 11 bases left in between. This CDR3 has 13 residues. Germline lookup yields CDR1 DFQATT and CDR2 SNEGSKA (reference sequence). The CDR3 here is CSALTATNTEAFF. CDR3 nucleotide sequence: TGCAGTGCTCTGACAGCTACGAACACTGAAGCTTTCTTT.

This clonotype was seen only a few times. V and J are TRBV29-1 and TRBJ1-1; a possible D gene is TRBD1 (6 bases). Per the germline V gene, CDR1 is SQVTM and CDR2 is ANQGSEA. V lost 7 bases and J 1 base, leaving 13 bases between the germline ends. This CDR3 comprises 13 residues. CDR3 residues: CSGAGHTNTEAFF. In DNA, the CDR3 is TGCAGCGGAGCGGGACACACGAACACTGAAGCTTTCTTT.

CDR3 DNA sequence: TGCAGTGCTAGTTATCAGGGGGCATGGACTGAAGCTTTCTTT. This gives the protein CSASYQGAWTEAFF. The V and J genes are TRBV20-1 and TRBJ1-1, with TRBD1 matching 8 bases. The CDR3 runs to 14 residues. CDR1 is DFQATT, CDR2 SNEGSKA, per germline (reference sequence). Losses at the gene ends were 3 bases for V and 5 bases for J; bases not matched to a gene: 8.

The chain carries TRBV7-9 and TRBJ1-2; tentatively, D is TRBD1 (5 bases). Germline values: CDR1 SEHNR, CDR2 FQNEAQ (reference sequence). The length of the CDR3 is 14 residues. V was cut by 5 bases and J by 10 bases, with 20 bases left in between. CDR3 amino acids: CASSPSLAGHDYTF. Here the CDR3 DNA reads TGTGCCAGCAGCCCCTCTTTGGCAGGGCACGACTACACCTTC. The variable domain in full, completed from reference TRBV7-9 and TRBJ1-2, reads DTGVSQNPRHKITKRGQNVTFRCDPISEHNRLYWYRQTLGQGPEFLTYFQNEAQLEKSRLLSDRFSAERPKGSFSTLEIQRTEQGDSAMYLCASSPSLAGHDYTFGSGTRLTVV.

The chain has TRBV18 and TRBJ2-1, with D possibly TRBD2 on 5 matching bases. CDR1 and CDR2 (germline): KGHSH, LQKENI. The CDR3 length is 14 residues. Trimming shortened V by 0 bases and J by 4 bases, and 7 bases separated the two germline ends. The CDR3 sequence is CASSPPGLYNEQFF. CDR3 nucleotide sequence: TGTGCCAGCTCACCACCAGGACTTTACAATGAGCAGTTCTTC.

This clonotype has at least ten counts. The chain joins TRBV6-6 to TRBJ2-1; TRBD2 matches at 9 bases. Trimming at V came to 2 bases and at J to 10 bases, leaving 9 bases not matched to a gene. CDR3 length equals 15 residues. Germline V lookup: CDR1 MNHNY, CDR2 SVGAGI (reference sequence). The CDR3 loop reads CASSYSLAGSSEQFF. The CDR3 DNA reads TGTGCCAGCAGTTACAGTCTAGCGGGGTCCTCCGAGCAGTTCTTC.